This T cell receptor beta chain was found in a study of control samples from healthy donors and cancer patients. Measured with immunoSEQ multiplex PCR; TCRdb has only the in-frame clones, and not every one. The profile covers 75,000 to 100,000 clones, with roughly four fifths appearing a single time and roughly 2% taken by the ten largest. Trimming removed 0 bases from V and 5 bases from J, with 11 bases in between. The length of the CDR3 is 15 residues. The germline gives CDR1 SEHNR, CDR2 FQNEAQ (reference sequence). Sequences were obtained from blood. The TCR originated in a man in his fifties or sixties in good health. The chain recombines TRBV7-9 with TRBJ2-1; the D gene is possibly TRBD2 (6 bases). The CDR3 nucleotides are TGTGCCAGCAGCTTAGCGGGAGGCCTTCACAATGAGCAGTTCTTC. As protein: CASSLAGGLHNEQFF. The variable domain in full, completed from reference TRBV7-9 and TRBJ2-1, reads DTGVSQNPRHKITKRGQNVTFRCDPISEHNRLYWYRQTLGQGPEFLTYFQNEAQLEKSRLLSDRFSAERPKGSFSTLEIQRTEQGDSAMYLCASSLAGGLHNEQFFGPGTRLTVL.